This T cell receptor (beta chain) was sequenced during a study of cytomegalovirus exposure and HLA in healthy donors. Study information: Most genotyped donors, roughly 83% of about 360, had Caucasian-associated genetic ancestry.

Primers: 60 Vbeta forward and 13 Jbeta reverse. Sequenced by immunoSEQ multiplex PCR; TCRdb stores in-frame clones only, minus some. The repertoire includes about 160,000 clones, roughly 87% of them detected once, and approximately 0.85% sits in the top ten. As concerns this clone: Its antigen is undetermined.

Germline values: CDR1 SGHNT, CDR2 YYREEE (reference sequence). The CDR3 loop spans 15 amino acids. The V end lost 6 bases, the J end lost 1 base, and 15 bases lay between the germline ends. General study findings and limits: Among the sequence variants, a highly shared cluster was likely an artifact of sequencing.

The material sequenced was PBMCs. V gene TRBV5-4 combines with J gene TRBJ2-3, with D possibly being TRBD1 (5 bases). The clonotype originates from a woman aged 25 to 39 in good health and CMV-seronegative. The CDR3 sequence: CASNPRGVGTDTQYF. CDR3 coding DNA: TGTGCCAGCAACCCAAGGGGCGTGGGCACAGATACGCAGTATTTT.